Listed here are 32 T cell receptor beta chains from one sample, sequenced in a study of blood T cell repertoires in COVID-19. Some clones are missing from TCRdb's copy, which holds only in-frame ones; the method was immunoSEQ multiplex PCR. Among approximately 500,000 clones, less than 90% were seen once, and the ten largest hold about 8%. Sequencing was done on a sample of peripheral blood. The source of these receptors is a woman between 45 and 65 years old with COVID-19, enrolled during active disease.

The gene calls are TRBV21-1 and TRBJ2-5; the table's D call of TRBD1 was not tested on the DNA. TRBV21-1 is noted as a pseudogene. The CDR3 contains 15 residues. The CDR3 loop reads CASSKAQGRQETQYF. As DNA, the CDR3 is TGTGCCAGCAGCAAAGCGCAGGGCAGACAAGAGACCCAGTACTTC.

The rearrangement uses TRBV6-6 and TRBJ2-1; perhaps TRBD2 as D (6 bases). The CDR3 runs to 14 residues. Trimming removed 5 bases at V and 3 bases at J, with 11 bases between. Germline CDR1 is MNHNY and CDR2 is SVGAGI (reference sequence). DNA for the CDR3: TGTGCCAGCAGTCCGACTAGAAACTACAATGAGCAGTTCTTC. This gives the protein CASSPTRNYNEQFF.

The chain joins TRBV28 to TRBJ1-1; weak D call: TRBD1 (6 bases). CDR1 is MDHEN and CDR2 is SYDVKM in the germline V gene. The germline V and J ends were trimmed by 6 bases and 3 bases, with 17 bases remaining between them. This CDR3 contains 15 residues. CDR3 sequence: CASSSPGGGHTEAFF. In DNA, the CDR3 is TGTGCCAGCAGCTCGCCCGGGGGGGGGCACACTGAAGCTTTCTTT.

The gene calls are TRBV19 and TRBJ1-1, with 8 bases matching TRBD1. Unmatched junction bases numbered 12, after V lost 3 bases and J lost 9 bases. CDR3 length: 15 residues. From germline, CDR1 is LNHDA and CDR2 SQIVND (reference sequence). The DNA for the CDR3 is TGTGCCAGTAGTATGGACTCAGGGGGCAGATTTAAAGCTTTCTTT. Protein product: CASSMDSGGRFKAFF.

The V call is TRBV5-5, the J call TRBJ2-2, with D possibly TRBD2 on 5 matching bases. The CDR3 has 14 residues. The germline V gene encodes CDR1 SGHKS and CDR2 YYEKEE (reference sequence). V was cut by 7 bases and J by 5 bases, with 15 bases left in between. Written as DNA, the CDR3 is TGTGCCAGCCGAGGGTCTCTAGGGACCGGGGAGCTGTTTTTT. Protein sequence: CASRGSLGTGELFF.

CDR3 residues: CASTDMMTYGYTF. The CDR3 region has the DNA TGTGCCAGTACCGACATGATGACCTATGGCTACACCTTC. The rearrangement links TRBV19 to TRBJ1-2; D ambiguous. CDR3 length equals 13 residues. Deletions cut 7 bases from V and 4 bases from J, with 13 bases between. The germline V gene has CDR1 LNHDA and CDR2 SQIVND (reference sequence). The full variable domain, rest sourced from reference TRBV19 and TRBJ1-2, is DGGITQSPKYLFRKEGQNVTLSCEQNLNHDAMYWYRQDPGQGLRLIYYSQIVNDFQKGDIAEGYSVSREKKESFPLTVTSAQKNPTAFYLCASTDMMTYGYTFGSGTRLTVV.

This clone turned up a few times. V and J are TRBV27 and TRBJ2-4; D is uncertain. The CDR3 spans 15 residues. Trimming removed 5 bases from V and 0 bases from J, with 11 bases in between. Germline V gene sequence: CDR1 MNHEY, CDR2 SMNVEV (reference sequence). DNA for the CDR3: TGTGCCAGCAGTCCTAGAGCCCTAGCCAAAAACATTCAGTACTTC. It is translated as CASSPRALAKNIQYF.

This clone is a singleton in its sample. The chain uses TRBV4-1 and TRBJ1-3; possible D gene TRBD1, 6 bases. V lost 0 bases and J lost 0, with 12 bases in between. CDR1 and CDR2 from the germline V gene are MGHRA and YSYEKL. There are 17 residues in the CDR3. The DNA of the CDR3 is TGCGCCAGCAGCCAAGAGAACTGGGGGCACTCTGGAAACACCATATATTTT. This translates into CASSQENWGHSGNTIYF.

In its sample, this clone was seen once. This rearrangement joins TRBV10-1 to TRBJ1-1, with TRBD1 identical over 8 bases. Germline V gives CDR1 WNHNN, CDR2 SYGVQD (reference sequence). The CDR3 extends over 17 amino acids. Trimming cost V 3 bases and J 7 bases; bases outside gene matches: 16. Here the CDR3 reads CASSDSRTGSRFGEAFF. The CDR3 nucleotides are TGCGCCAGCAGTGACTCTAGGACAGGGTCAAGGTTTGGTGAAGCTTTCTTT.

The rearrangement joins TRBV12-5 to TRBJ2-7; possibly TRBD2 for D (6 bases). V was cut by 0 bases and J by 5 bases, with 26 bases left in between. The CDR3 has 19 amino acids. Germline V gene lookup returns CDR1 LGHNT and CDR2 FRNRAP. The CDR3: CASGLVRRGGVRGIDEQYF. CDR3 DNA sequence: TGTGCTAGTGGTTTGGTACGGCGAGGAGGTGTCCGCGGGATCGACGAGCAGTACTTC.

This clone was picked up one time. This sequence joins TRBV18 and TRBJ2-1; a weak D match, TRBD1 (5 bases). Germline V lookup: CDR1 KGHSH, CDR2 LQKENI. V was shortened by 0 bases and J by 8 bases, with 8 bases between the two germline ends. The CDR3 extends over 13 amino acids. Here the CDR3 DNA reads TGTGCCAGCTCACCACCGAAAGGGGATGAGCAGTTCTTC. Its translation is CASSPPKGDEQFF.

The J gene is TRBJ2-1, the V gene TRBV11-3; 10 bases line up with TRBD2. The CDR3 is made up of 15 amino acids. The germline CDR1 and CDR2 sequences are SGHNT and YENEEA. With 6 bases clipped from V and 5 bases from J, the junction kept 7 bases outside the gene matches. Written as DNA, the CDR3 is TGTGCCAGCAGTTCCGGGACTAGCGTCCACAATGAGCAGTTCTTC. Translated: CASSSGTSVHNEQFF.

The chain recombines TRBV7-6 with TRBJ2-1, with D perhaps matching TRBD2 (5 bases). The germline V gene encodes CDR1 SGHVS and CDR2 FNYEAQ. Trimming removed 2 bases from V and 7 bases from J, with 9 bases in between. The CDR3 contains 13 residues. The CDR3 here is CASSLLRGNEQFF. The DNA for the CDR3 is TGTGCCAGCAGCTTATTACGGGGTAATGAGCAGTTCTTC.

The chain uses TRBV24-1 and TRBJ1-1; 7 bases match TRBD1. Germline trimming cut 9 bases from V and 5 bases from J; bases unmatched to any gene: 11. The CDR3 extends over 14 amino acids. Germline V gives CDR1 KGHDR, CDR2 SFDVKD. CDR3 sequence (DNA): TGTGCCACCCACAGCCGACAGGGCGCAACTGAAGCTTTCTTT. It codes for CATHSRQGATEAFF.

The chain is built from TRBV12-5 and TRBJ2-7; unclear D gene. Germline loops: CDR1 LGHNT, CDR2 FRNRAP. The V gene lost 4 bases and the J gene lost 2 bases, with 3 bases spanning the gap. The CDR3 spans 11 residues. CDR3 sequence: CASGSTYEQYF. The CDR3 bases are TGTGCTAGTGGTTCAACCTACGAGCAGTACTTC.

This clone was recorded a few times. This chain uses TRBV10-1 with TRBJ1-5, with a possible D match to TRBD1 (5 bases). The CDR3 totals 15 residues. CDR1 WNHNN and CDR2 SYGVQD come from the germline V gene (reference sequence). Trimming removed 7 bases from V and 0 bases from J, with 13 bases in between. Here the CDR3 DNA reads TGCGCCAGCAATGGACACCCCTATAGCAATCAGCCCCAGCATTTT. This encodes CASNGHPYSNQPQHF.

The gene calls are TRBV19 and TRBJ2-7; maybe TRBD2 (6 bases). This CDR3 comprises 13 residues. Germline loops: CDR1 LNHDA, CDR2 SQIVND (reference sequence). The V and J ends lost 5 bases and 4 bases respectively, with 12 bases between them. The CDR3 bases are TGTGCCAGTAGTCCGGGACTCCGATACGAGCAGTACTTC. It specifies CASSPGLRYEQYF.

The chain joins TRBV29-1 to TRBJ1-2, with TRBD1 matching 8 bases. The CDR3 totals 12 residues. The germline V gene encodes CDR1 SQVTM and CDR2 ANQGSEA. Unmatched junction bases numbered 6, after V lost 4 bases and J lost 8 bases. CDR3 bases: TGCAGCGTTGTGGACAGGGTCAGAGGCTACACCTTC. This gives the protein CSVVDRVRGYTF.

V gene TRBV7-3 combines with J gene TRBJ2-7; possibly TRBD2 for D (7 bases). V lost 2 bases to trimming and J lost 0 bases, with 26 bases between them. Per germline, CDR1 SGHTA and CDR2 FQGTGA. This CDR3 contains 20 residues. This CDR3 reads CASSLWIRGGGTKSSYEQYF. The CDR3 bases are TGTGCCAGCAGCTTATGGATCAGAGGGGGAGGGACAAAAAGCTCCTACGAGCAGTACTTC.

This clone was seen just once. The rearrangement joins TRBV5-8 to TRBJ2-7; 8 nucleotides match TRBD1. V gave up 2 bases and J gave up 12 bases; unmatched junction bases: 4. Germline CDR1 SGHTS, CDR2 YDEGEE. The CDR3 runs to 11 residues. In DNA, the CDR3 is TGTGCCAGCAGCTTTCTAACAGGGGGGTACTTC. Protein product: CASSFLTGGYF.

The DNA for the CDR3 is TGCGCCAGCAGTGAGGCAGGGGGCGGGAACGGTGAGCAGTTCTTC. This translates into CASSEAGGGNGEQFF. The V and J genes are TRBV10-1 and TRBJ2-1; the match to TRBD1 covers 8 bases. The CDR3 totals 15 residues. With 2 bases clipped from V and 9 bases from J, the junction kept 9 bases outside the gene matches. Germline loops: CDR1 WNHNN, CDR2 SYGVQD (reference sequence).

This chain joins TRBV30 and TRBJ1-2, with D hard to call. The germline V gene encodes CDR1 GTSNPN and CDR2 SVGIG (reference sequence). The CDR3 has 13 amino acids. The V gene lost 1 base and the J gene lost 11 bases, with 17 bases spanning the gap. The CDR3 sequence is CAWSAGNRVGYTF. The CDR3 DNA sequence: TGTGCCTGGAGTGCCGGGAATAGGGTTGGGTACACCTTC. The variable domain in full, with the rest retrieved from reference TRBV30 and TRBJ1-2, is SQTIHQWPATLVQPVGSPLSLECTVEGTSNPNLYWYRQAAGRGLQLLFYSVGIGQISSEVPQNLSASRPQDRQFILSSKKLLLSDSGFYLCAWSAGNRVGYTFGSGTRLTVV.

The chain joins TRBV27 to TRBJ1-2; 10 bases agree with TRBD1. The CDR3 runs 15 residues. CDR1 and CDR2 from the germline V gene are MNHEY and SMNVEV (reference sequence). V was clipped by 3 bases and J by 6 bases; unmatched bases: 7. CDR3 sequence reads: CASSFGGQGWNGYTF. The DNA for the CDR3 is TGTGCCAGCAGTTTTGGGGGACAGGGGTGGAATGGCTACACCTTC.

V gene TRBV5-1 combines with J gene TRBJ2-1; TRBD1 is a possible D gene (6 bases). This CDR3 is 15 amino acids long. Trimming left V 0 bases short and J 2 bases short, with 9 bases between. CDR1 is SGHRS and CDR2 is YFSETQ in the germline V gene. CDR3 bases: TGCGCCAGCAGCTTGGTAGGGGACACCTACAATGAGCAGTTCTTC. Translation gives CASSLVGDTYNEQFF.

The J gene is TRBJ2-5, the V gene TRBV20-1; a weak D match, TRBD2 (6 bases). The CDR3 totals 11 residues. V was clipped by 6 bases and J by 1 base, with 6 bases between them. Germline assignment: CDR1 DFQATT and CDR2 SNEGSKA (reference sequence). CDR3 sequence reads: CSAGGQETQYF. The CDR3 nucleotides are TGCAGTGCCGGGGGCCAAGAGACCCAGTACTTC.

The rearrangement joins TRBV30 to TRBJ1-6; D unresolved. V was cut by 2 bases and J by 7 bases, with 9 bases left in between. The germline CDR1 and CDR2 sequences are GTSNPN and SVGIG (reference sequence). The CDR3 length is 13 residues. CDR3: CAWSPNINSPLHF. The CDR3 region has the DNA TGTGCCTGGAGTCCGAACATAAATTCACCCCTCCACTTT.

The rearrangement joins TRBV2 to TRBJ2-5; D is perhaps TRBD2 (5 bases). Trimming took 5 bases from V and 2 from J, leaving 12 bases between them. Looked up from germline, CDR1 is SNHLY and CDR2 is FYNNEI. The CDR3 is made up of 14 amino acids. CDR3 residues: CASSPAVPQETQYF. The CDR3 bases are TGTGCCAGCAGTCCAGCGGTGCCACAAGAGACCCAGTACTTC.

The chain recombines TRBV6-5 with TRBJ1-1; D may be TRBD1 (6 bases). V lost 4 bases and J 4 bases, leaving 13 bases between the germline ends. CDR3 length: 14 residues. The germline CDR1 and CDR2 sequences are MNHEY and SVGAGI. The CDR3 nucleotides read TGTGCCAGCAGTTCCTACAGGGACGGCACTGAAGCTTTCTTT. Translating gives CASSSYRDGTEAFF.

The DNA for the CDR3 is TGTGCCAGTAGTATAGCACCCGGCCAGGGAGGCTACACCTTC. This codes for CASSIAPGQGGYTF. This chain links TRBV19 with TRBJ1-2; D is perhaps TRBD1 (5 bases). The CDR3 totals 14 residues. Trimming left V 1 base short and J 8 bases short, with 14 bases between. Germline values: CDR1 LNHDA, CDR2 SQIVND (reference sequence). Full variable domain (remainder filled in from reference TRBV19 and TRBJ1-2): DGGITQSPKYLFRKEGQNVTLSCEQNLNHDAMYWYRQDPGQGLRLIYYSQIVNDFQKGDIAEGYSVSREKKESFPLTVTSAQKNPTAFYLCASSIAPGQGGYTFGSGTRLTVV.

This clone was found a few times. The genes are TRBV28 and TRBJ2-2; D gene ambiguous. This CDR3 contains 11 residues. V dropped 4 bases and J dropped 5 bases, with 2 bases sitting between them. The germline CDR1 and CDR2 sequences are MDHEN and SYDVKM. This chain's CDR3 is CASSSTGELFF. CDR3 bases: TGTGCCAGCAGTTCAACCGGGGAGCTGTTTTTT.

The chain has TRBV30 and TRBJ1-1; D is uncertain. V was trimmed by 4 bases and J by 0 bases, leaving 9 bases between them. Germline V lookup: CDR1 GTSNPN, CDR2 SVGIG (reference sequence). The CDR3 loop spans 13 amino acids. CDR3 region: CAWTGNLNTEAFF. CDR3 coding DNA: TGTGCCTGGACCGGTAACCTGAACACTGAAGCTTTCTTT.

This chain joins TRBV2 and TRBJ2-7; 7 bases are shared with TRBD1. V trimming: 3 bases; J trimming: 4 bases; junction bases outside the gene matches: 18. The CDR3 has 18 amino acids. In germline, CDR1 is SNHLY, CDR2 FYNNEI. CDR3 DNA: TGTGCCAGCAGTGACCCCTCGGGTACCTCCGGGACAGCTTACGAGCAGTACTTC. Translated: CASSDPSGTSGTAYEQYF.